This TCR beta chain comes out of a study of blood T cell repertoires in COVID-19. Overall study: COVID-19 samples collected from the United States, Italy and Spain covered acute and convalescent phases. PBMCs, B-cell-depleted T cells, or T cells were the source of the cDNA or gDNA that made up the material.

CDR3 size: 13 residues. The V and J ends lost 7 bases and 2 bases, in that order; junction bases with no gene match: 2. The germline gives CDR1 MDHEN, CDR2 SYDVKM. Under the authors' procedure: Reference gene primer amplification in the assay estimated nucleated cell counts. Data came from immunoSEQ multiplex PCR; TCRdb stores just in-frame clones and leaves some out. V and J calls and clone size come straight from that table; D and trimming were deduced from the DNA. The sample records roughly 70,000 clones, about 73% being singletons. The sample consisted of peripheral blood. The chain combines TRBV28 with TRBJ1-5; 7 bases align to TRBD1. The clonotype originates from a woman between 65 and 79 years old with acute or convalescent COVID-19. In nucleotides, the CDR3 is TGTGCCAGCACCGACAGGGGCAATCAGCCCCAGCATTTT. Translation: CASTDRGNQPQHF.